A selection of T cell receptor beta chains follows, all from one sample in a study of T cell responses to AZD1222 COVID-19 vaccine. TCRdb keeps only in-frame clones here, not all; method: immunoSEQ multiplex PCR. The data contain 15,000 to 17,000 clones, about 87% of them singletons. Sequenced material: peripheral blood, taken 28 days after the second AZD1222 dose. All receptors come from an adult who received the AZD1222 COVID-19 vaccine. CDR3s include the opening cysteine and the closing phenylalanine or tryptophan. The D gene is left open where the match is weak. A clone size is listed for some rows: how often the clone was seen (once, few, many), or a class if it is expanded.

v_gene: TRBV9; d_gene: -; abundance: -; j_gene: TRBJ2-3; CDR3nt: TGTGCCAGCAGCCCCTACCCGGAGAGCACAGATACGCAGTATTTT; CDR3aa: CASSPYPESTDTQYF
v_gene: TRBV11-2; d_gene: -; abundance: -; j_gene: TRBJ1-1; CDR3nt: TGTGCCAGCAGCTTAGTGTCAGGGACCACTGAAGCTTTCTTT; CDR3aa: CASSLVSGTTEAFF
v_gene: TRBV19; d_gene: TRBD2; abundance: -; j_gene: TRBJ2-5; CDR3nt: TGTGCCAGTAGTAGCGGGAGGGCTCAAGAGACCCAGTACTTC; CDR3aa: CASSSGRAQETQYF
v_gene: TRBV7-2; d_gene: -; abundance: -; j_gene: TRBJ2-5; CDR3nt: TGTGCCAGCAGCTTTGGGGCACAAGAGACCCAGTACTTC; CDR3aa: CASSFGAQETQYF
v_gene: TRBV24-1; d_gene: TRBD1; abundance: -; j_gene: TRBJ2-5; CDR3nt: TGTGCCACCAGTGCTATAGGACAGGGGTGGGGAGAGACCCAGTACTTC; CDR3aa: CATSAIGQGWGETQYF
v_gene: TRBV3-1/TRBV3-2; d_gene: -; abundance: once; j_gene: TRBJ1-6; CDR3nt: TGTGCCAGCAGCCGCCGGGGAGCCTATAATTCACCCCTCCACTTT; CDR3aa: CASSRRGAYNSPLHF
v_gene: TRBV27; d_gene: TRBD2; abundance: -; j_gene: TRBJ2-3; CDR3nt: TGTGCCAGCAGTTTTGGCGGGGGGCACACAGATACGCAGTATTTT; CDR3aa: CASSFGGGHTDTQYF
v_gene: TRBV11-2; d_gene: TRBD2; abundance: -; j_gene: TRBJ2-5; CDR3nt: TGTGCCAGCAGCTTAGTTTGGCCAGCGGGGGGGCGGGAGACCCAGTACTTC; CDR3aa: CASSLVWPAGGRETQYF
v_gene: TRBV2; d_gene: -; abundance: -; j_gene: TRBJ2-1; CDR3nt: TGTGCCAGCAGCGCGGTAAATGAGCAGTTCTTC; CDR3aa: CASSAVNEQFF
v_gene: TRBV15; d_gene: TRBD1; abundance: -; j_gene: TRBJ1-4; CDR3nt: TGTGCCACCAGCATCAGGGGGTGGGATGAAAAACTGTTTTTT; CDR3aa: CATSIRGWDEKLFF
v_gene: TRBV29-1; d_gene: TRBD1; abundance: -; j_gene: TRBJ1-2; CDR3nt: TGCAGCGTTGGGGACAGGTCTTCTAACTATGGCTACACCTTC; CDR3aa: CSVGDRSSNYGYTF
v_gene: TRBV30; d_gene: -; abundance: -; j_gene: TRBJ1-6; CDR3nt: TGTGCCTGGAGGGTCGGGGGCAGTTCACCCCTCCACTTT; CDR3aa: CAWRVGGSSPLHF
v_gene: TRBV6-5; d_gene: TRBD1; abundance: -; j_gene: TRBJ1-6; CDR3nt: TGTGCCAGCAGGGGGACAGCAGATAATTCACCCCTCCACTTT; CDR3aa: CASRGTADNSPLHF
v_gene: TRBV28; d_gene: -; abundance: -; j_gene: TRBJ1-3; CDR3nt: TGTGCAGGTGAGGGGCCTGGAAACACCATATATTTT; CDR3aa: CAGEGPGNTIYF
v_gene: TRBV9; d_gene: TRBD1; abundance: -; j_gene: TRBJ1-5; CDR3nt: TGTGCCAGCAGCGTGGGGACAGGGGGCTATCAGCCCCAGCATTTT; CDR3aa: CASSVGTGGYQPQHF
v_gene: TRBV19; d_gene: -; abundance: -; j_gene: TRBJ1-2; CDR3nt: TGTGCCAGTATCGGGACGCAGTTTAGAGGCTATGGCTACACCTTC; CDR3aa: CASIGTQFRGYGYTF
v_gene: TRBV7-2; d_gene: -; abundance: -; j_gene: TRBJ1-2; CDR3nt: TGTGCCAGCAGCTTAGAAGGGTACGGCTACACCTTC; CDR3aa: CASSLEGYGYTF
v_gene: TRBV6-5; d_gene: TRBD1; abundance: few; j_gene: TRBJ2-1; CDR3nt: TGTGCCAGCAGCAGGGGGTCTGTAAATGAGCAGTTCTTC; CDR3aa: CASSRGSVNEQFF
v_gene: TRBV28; d_gene: -; abundance: -; j_gene: TRBJ2-5; CDR3nt: TGTGCCAGCAGTTCGGGACTTCTGACCCAGTACTTC; CDR3aa: CASSSGLLTQYF
v_gene: TRBV7-3; d_gene: TRBD1; abundance: -; j_gene: TRBJ2-6; CDR3nt: TGTGCCAGCATCATAAACGGGATAATTTGGGACAGGGGTAGAACTGGGGCCAACGTCCTGACTTTC; CDR3aa: CASIINGIIWDRGRTGANVLTF
v_gene: TRBV2; d_gene: TRBD2; abundance: -; j_gene: TRBJ2-2; CDR3nt: TGTGCCAGCAGTGCTAGCGGGGGGGCGAACACCGGGGAGCTGTTTTTT; CDR3aa: CASSASGGANTGELFF
v_gene: TRBV2; d_gene: TRBD1; abundance: few; j_gene: TRBJ1-3; CDR3nt: TGTGCCAGCAGTGCAACAGGGGGCGCGGGAAACACCATATATTTT; CDR3aa: CASSATGGAGNTIYF
v_gene: TRBV5-1; d_gene: -; abundance: once; j_gene: TRBJ1-2; CDR3nt: TGCGCCAGCAGCTTGGGGCAGGGAAGCTATGGCTACACCTTC; CDR3aa: CASSLGQGSYGYTF
v_gene: TRBV6-5; d_gene: -; abundance: few; j_gene: TRBJ2-3; CDR3nt: TGTGCCAGCAGTTTTAACGGGCCCCTTGTGAATACGCAGTATTTT; CDR3aa: CASSFNGPLVNTQYF
v_gene: TRBV5-1; d_gene: -; abundance: -; j_gene: TRBJ2-2; CDR3nt: TGCGCCAGCAGCTTGGCCCCCGGGGCCCCCGGGGAGCTGTTTTTT; CDR3aa: CASSLAPGAPGELFF
v_gene: TRBV5-6; d_gene: TRBD1; abundance: -; j_gene: TRBJ1-6; CDR3nt: TGTGCCAGCAGCTTGTATGTGACAGGGAACTCACCCCTCCACTTT; CDR3aa: CASSLYVTGNSPLHF
v_gene: TRBV5-1; d_gene: -; abundance: -; j_gene: TRBJ2-2; CDR3nt: TGCGCCAGCAGCTTGGACATACTTTACACCGGGGAGCTGTTTTTT; CDR3aa: CASSLDILYTGELFF
v_gene: TRBV5-1; d_gene: -; abundance: -; j_gene: TRBJ1-1; CDR3nt: TGCGCCAGCAATCTCGGGACTAGGGCTGAAGCTTTCTTT; CDR3aa: CASNLGTRAEAFF
v_gene: TRBV15; d_gene: -; abundance: -; j_gene: TRBJ2-3; CDR3nt: TGTGCCACCAGCGGGGCTGTACTTAGGGCAGATACGCAGTATTTT; CDR3aa: CATSGAVLRADTQYF
v_gene: TRBV11-2; d_gene: -; abundance: few; j_gene: TRBJ2-7; CDR3nt: TGTGCCAGCAGCTTTACAGGGCGAGGCGAGCAGTACTTC; CDR3aa: CASSFTGRGEQYF
v_gene: TRBV4-1; d_gene: -; abundance: -; j_gene: TRBJ1-4; CDR3nt: TGCGCCAGCAGCTACCGGGTCCAAGAAAAACTGTTTTTT; CDR3aa: CASSYRVQEKLFF
v_gene: TRBV27; d_gene: TRBD1; abundance: -; j_gene: TRBJ1-2; CDR3nt: TGTGCCAGCAGGGGGACAGGGAAGTATGGCTACACCTTC; CDR3aa: CASRGTGKYGYTF
v_gene: TRBV27; d_gene: TRBD2; abundance: -; j_gene: TRBJ2-7; CDR3nt: TGTGCCAGCAGCTCTAGCGGGGGGCGATACGAGCAGTACTTC; CDR3aa: CASSSSGGRYEQYF
v_gene: TRBV7-2; d_gene: TRBD1; abundance: -; j_gene: TRBJ1-6; CDR3nt: TGTGCCAGCAGCTTAACGGGACAGGGTAATTCACCCCTCCACTTT; CDR3aa: CASSLTGQGNSPLHF
v_gene: TRBV6-1; d_gene: -; abundance: -; j_gene: TRBJ1-3; CDR3nt: TGTGCCAGCAGTGAGGGACTGTACTCTGGAAACACCATATATTTT; CDR3aa: CASSEGLYSGNTIYF
v_gene: TRBV18; d_gene: -; abundance: -; j_gene: TRBJ1-5; CDR3nt: TGTGCCAGCTCACCAGAGGTCTCAACCAGGCCCCAGCATTTT; CDR3aa: CASSPEVSTRPQHF